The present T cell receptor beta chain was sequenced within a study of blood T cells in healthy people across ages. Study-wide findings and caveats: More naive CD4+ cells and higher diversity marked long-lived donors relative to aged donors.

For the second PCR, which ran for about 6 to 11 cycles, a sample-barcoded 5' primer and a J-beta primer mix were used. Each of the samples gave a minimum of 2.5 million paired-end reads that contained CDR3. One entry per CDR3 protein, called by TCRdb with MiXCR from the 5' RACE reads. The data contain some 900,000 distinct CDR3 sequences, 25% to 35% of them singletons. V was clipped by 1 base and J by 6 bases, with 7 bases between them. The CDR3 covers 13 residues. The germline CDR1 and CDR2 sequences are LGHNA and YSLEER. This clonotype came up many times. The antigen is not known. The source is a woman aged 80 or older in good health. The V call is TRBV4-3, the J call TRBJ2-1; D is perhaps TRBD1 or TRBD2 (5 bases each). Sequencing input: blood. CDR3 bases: TGCGCCAGCAGCCAAGCAGGGAGCAATGAGCAGTTCTTC. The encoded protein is CASSQAGSNEQFF.